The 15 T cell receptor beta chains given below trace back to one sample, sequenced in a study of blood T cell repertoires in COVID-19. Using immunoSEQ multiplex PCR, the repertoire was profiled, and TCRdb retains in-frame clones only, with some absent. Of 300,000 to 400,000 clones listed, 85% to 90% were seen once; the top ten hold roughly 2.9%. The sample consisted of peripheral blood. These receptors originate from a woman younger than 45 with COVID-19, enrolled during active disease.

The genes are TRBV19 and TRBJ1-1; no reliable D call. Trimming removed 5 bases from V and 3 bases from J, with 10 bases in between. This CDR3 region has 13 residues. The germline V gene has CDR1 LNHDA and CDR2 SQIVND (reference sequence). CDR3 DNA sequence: TGTGCCAGTAGTCCCTCGTATTACACTGAAGCTTTCTTT. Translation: CASSPSYYTEAFF.

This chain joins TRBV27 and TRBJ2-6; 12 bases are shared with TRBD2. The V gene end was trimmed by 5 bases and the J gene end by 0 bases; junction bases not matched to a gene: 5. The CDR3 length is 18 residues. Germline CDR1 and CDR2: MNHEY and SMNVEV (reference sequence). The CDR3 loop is CASSPRLAGASGANVLTF. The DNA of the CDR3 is TGTGCCAGCAGTCCAAGACTAGCGGGGGCCTCTGGGGCCAACGTCCTGACTTTC.

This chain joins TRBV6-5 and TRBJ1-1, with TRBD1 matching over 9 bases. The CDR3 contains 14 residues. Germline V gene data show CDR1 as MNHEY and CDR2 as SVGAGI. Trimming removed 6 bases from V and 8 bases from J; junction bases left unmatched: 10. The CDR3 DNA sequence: TGTGCCAGCAGCTTAAAAGGGACAGGGCTCGAAGCTTTCTTT. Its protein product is CASSLKGTGLEAFF.

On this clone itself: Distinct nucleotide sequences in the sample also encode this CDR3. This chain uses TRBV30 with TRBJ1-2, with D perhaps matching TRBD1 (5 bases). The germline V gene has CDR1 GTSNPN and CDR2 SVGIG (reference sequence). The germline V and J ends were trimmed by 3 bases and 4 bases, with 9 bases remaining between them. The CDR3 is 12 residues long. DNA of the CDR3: TGTGCCTGGAGCGGGGGGATCTATGGCTACACCTTC. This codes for CAWSGGIYGYTF.

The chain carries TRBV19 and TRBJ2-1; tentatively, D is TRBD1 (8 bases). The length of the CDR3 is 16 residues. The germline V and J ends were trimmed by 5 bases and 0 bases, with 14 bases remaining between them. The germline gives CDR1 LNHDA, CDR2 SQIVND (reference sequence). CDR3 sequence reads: CASSGNRGGSYNEQFF. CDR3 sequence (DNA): TGTGCCAGTAGTGGGAACAGGGGGGGCTCCTACAATGAGCAGTTCTTC.

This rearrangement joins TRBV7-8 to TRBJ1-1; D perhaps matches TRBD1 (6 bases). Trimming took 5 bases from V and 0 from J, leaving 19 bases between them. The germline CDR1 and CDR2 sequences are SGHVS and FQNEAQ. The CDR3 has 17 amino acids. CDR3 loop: CASSPTRQVVLNTEAFF. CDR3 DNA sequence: TGTGCCAGCAGCCCTACCCGACAGGTGGTATTGAACACTGAAGCTTTCTTT.

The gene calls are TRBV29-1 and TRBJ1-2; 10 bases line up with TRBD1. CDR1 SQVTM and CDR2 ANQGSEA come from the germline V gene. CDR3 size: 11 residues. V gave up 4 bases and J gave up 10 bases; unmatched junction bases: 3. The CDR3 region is CSVADRGDYTF. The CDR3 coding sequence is TGCAGCGTTGCGGACAGGGGGGACTACACCTTC.

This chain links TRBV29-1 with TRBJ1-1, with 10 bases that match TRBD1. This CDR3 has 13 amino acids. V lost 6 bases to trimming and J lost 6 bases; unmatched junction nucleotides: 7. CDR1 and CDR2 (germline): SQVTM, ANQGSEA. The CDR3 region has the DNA TGCAGCGTGGGCCGGGACAGGGGTTCTGAAGCTTTCTTT. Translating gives CSVGRDRGSEAFF.

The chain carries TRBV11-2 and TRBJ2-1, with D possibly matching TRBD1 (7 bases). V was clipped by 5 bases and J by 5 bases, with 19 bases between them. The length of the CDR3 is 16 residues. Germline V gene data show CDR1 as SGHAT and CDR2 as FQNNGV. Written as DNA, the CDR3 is TGTGCCAGCAGCACCGCAGGCGGGGACAGAGACAATGAGCAGTTCTTC. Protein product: CASSTAGGDRDNEQFF.

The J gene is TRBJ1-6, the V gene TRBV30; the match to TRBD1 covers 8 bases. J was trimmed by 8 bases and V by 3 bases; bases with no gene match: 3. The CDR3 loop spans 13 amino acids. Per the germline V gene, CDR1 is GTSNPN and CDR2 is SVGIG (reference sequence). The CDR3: CAWRDRVDSPLHF. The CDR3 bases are TGTGCCTGGAGGGACAGGGTGGATTCACCCCTCCACTTT. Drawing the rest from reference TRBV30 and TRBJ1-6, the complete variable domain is SQTIHQWPATLVQPVGSPLSLECTVEGTSNPNLYWYRQAAGRGLQLLFYSVGIGQISSEVPQNLSASRPQDRQFILSSKKLLLSDSGFYLCAWRDRVDSPLHFGNGTRLTVT.

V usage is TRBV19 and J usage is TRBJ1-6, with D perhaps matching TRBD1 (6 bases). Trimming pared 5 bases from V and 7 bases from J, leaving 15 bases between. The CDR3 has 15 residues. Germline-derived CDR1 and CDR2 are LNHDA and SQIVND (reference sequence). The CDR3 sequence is CASSPLDRPNSPLHF. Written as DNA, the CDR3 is TGTGCCAGTAGTCCCCTCGACAGGCCCAATTCACCCCTCCACTTT.

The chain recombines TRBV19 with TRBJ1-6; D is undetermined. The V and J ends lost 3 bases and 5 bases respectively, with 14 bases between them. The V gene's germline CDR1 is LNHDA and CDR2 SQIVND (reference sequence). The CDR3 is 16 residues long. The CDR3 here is CASSILGGADNSPLHF. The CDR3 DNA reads TGTGCCAGTAGTATCTTAGGAGGCGCCGATAATTCACCCCTCCACTTT.

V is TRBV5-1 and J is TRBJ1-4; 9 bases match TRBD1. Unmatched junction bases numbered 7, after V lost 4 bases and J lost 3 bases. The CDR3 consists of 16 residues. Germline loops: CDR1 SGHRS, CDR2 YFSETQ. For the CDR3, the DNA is TGCGCCAGCAGCAGAGGGGACAGGGTAGCTAATGAAAAACTGTTTTTT. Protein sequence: CASSRGDRVANEKLFF.

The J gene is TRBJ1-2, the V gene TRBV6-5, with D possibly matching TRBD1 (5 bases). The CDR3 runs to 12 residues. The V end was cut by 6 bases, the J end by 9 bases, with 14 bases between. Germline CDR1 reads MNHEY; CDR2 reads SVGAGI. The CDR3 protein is CASRQAGGSYTF. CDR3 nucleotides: TGTGCCAGCAGGCAGGCCGGGGGTAGCTACACCTTC.

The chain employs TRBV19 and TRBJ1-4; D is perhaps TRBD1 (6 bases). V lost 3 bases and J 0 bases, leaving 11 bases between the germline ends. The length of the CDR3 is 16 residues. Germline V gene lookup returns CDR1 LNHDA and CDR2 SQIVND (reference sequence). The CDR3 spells CASSIGQSATNEKLFF. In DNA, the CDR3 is TGTGCCAGTAGTATCGGACAGTCTGCAACTAATGAAAAACTGTTTTTT. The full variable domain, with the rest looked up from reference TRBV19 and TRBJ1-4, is DGGITQSPKYLFRKEGQNVTLSCEQNLNHDAMYWYRQDPGQGLRLIYYSQIVNDFQKGDIAEGYSVSREKKESFPLTVTSAQKNPTAFYLCASSIGQSATNEKLFFGSGTQLSVL.